This T cell receptor beta chain derives from a study of response to subunit inactivated influenza vaccine. Study observations and caveats: Authors proposed each seasonal influenza vaccination draws in few new T cells.

TCRdb re-called the RT-PCR reads through MiXCR, storing one row per CDR3 protein. The repertoire holds 150,000 to 200,000 distinct CDR3 sequences, with 7.5% to 10% as singletons. This clonotype showed up just a few times. Its antigen is undetermined. The TCR originated in a man over 45 who received an inactivated influenza vaccine. The sample was non-naive T cells sorted from PBMCs, taken on the day of vaccination.

CDR3 sequence (DNA): TGTGCCAGCTCACCGACCTCCGGGACAGGGGGAGCTCAGCCCCAGCATTTT. Translation: CASSPTSGTGGAQPQHF. The rearrangement joins TRBV18 to TRBJ1-5; TRBD1 matches 11 bases. The CDR3 totals 17 residues. Germline trimming cut 3 bases from V and 6 bases from J; bases unmatched to any gene: 10. Germline values: CDR1 KGHSH, CDR2 LQKENI.